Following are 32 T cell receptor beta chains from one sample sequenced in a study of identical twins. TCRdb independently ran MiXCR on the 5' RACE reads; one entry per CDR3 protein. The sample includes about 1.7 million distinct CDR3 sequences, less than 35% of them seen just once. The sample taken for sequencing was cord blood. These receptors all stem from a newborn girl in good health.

CDR3 sequence: CSARGKGGSYEQYF. The CDR3 coding sequence is TGCAGTGCTAGGGGAAAGGGGGGGTCCTACGAGCAGTACTTC. This sequence joins TRBV20-1 and TRBJ2-7, with a possible D match to TRBD2 (7 bases). Germline loops: CDR1 DFQATT, CDR2 SNEGSKA (reference sequence). The V and J ends lost 3 bases and 1 base respectively, with 13 bases between them. There are 14 residues in the CDR3.

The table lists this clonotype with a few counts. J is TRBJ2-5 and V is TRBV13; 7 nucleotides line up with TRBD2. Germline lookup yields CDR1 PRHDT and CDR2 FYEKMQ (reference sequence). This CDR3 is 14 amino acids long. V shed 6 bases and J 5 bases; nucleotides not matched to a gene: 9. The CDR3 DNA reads TGTGCCAGCAGACGATCTTTGCGGGGGGAGACCCAGTACTTC. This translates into CASRRSLRGETQYF.

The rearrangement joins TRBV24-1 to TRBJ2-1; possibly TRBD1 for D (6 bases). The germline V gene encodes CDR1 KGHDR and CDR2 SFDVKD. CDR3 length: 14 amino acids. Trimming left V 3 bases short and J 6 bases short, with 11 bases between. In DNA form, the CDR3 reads TGTGCCACCAGTGATGGAACAGGGCTCAATGAGCAGTTCTTC. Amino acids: CATSDGTGLNEQFF.

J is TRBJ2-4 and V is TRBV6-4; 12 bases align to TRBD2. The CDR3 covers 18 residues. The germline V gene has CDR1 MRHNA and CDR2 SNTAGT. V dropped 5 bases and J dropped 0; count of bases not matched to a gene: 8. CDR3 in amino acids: CASSRLAGDVLAKNIQYF. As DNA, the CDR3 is TGTGCCAGCAGTCGACTAGCGGGGGACGTTCTAGCCAAAAACATTCAGTACTTC.

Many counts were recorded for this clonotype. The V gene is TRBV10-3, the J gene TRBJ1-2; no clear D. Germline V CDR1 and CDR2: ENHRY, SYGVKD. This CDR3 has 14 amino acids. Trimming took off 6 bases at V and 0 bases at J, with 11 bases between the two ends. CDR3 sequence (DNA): TGTGCCATCAGCCCGACGGCTTCTAACTATGGCTACACCTTC. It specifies CAISPTASNYGYTF.

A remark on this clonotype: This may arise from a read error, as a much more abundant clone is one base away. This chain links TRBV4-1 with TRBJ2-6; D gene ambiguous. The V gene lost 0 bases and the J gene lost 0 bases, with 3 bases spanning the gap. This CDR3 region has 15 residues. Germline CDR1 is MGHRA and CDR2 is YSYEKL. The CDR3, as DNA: TGCGCCAGCAGCCAAGAACACTCTGGGGCCAACGTCCTGACTTTC. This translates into CASSQEHSGANVLTF.

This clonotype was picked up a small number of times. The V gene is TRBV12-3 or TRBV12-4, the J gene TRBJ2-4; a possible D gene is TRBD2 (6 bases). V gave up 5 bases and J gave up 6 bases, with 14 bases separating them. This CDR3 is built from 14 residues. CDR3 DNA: TGTGCCAGCAGTCCCCGTCAGGAGGGAAACATTCAGTACTTC. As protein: CASSPRQEGNIQYF.

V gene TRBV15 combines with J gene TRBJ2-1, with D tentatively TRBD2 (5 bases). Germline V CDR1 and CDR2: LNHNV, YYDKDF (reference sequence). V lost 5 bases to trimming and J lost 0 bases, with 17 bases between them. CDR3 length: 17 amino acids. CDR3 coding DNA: TGTGCCACCAGCCCAACCATAGGACTTCTCTCCTACAATGAGCAGTTCTTC. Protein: CATSPTIGLLSYNEQFF. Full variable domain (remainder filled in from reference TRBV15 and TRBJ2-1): DAMVIQNPRYQVTQFGKPVTLSCSQTLNHNVMYWYQQKSSQAPKLLFHYYDKDFNNEADTPDNFQSRRPNTSFCFLDIRSPGLGDTAMYLCATSPTIGLLSYNEQFFGPGTRLTVL.

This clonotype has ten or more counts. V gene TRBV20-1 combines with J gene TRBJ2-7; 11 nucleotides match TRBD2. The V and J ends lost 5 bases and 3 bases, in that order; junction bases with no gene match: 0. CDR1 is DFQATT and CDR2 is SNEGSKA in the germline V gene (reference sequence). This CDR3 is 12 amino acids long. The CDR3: CSAGLAGYEQYF. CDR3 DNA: TGCAGTGCTGGACTAGCGGGCTACGAGCAGTACTTC.

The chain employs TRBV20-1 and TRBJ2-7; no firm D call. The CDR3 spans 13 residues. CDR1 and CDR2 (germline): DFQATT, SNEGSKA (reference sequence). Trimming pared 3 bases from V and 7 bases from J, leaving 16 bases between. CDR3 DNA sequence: TGCAGTGCTAGGGCCCCTAGATCCGGAGAGCAGTACTTC. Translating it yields CSARAPRSGEQYF.

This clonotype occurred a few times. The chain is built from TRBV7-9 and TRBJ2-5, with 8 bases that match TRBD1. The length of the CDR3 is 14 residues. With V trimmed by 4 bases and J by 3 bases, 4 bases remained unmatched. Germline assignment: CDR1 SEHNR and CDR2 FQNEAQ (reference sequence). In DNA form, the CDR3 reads TGTGCCAGCAGCTCACAGGGGGTTAAAGAGACCCAGTACTTC. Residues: CASSSQGVKETQYF.

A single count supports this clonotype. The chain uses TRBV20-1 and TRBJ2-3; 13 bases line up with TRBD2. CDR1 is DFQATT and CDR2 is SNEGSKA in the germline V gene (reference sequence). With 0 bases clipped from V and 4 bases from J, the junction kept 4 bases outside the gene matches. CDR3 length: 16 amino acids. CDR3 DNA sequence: TGCAGTGCTAGAGATCTAGGACTAGCGGGGGCAGATACGCAGTATTTT. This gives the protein CSARDLGLAGADTQYF.

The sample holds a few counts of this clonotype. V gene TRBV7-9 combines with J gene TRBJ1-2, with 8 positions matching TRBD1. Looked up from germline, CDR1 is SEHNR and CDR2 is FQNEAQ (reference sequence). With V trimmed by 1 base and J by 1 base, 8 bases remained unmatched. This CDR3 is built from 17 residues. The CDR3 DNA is TGTGCCAGCAGCTTAGGAGCCAGGGGGCCGATTAACTATGGCTACACCTTC. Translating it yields CASSLGARGPINYGYTF. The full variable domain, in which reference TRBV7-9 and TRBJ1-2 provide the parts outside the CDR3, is DTGVSQNPRHKITKRGQNVTFRCDPISEHNRLYWYRQTLGQGPEFLTYFQNEAQLEKSRLLSDRFSAERPKGSFSTLEIQRTEQGDSAMYLCASSLGARGPINYGYTFGSGTRLTVV.

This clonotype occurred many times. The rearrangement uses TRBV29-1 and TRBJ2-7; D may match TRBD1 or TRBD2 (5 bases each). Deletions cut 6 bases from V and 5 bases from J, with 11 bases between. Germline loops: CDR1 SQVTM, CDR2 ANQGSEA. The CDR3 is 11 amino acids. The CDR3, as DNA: TGCAGCGTGACGGGGACGAACGAGCAGTACTTC. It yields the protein CSVTGTNEQYF.

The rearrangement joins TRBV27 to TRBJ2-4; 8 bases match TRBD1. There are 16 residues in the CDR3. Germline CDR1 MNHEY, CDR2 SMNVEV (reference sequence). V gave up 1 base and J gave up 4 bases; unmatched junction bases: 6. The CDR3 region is CASSLLARQGKNIQYF. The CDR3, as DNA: TGTGCCAGCAGTTTATTAGCCAGACAGGGGAAAAACATTCAGTACTTC.

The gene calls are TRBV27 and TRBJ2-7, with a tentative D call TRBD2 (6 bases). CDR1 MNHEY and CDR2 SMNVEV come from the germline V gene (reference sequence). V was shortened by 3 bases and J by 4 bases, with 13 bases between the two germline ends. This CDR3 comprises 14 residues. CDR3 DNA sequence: TGTGCCAGCAGTTTTCTCGCGGAGGGGTACGAGCAGTACTTC. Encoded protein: CASSFLAEGYEQYF.

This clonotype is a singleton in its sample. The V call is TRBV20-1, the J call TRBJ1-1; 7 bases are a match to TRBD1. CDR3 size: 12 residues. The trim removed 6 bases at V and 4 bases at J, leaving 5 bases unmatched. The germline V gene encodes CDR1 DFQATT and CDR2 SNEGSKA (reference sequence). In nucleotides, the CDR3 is TGCAGTGCGACGGGACAGAGCACTGAAGCTTTCTTT. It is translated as CSATGQSTEAFF.

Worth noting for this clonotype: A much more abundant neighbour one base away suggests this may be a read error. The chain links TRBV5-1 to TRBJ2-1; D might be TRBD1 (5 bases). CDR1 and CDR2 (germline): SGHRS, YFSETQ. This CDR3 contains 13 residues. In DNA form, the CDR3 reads TGCGCCGGCAGGGAAGGGGTTCACAATGAGCAGTTCTTC. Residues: CAGREGVHNEQFF.

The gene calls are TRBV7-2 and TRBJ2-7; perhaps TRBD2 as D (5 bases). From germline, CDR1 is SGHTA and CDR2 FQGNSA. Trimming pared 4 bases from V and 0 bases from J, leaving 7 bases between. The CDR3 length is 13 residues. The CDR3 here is CASSSTTSYEQYF. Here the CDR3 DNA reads TGTGCCAGCAGCTCGACTACCTCCTACGAGCAGTACTTC.

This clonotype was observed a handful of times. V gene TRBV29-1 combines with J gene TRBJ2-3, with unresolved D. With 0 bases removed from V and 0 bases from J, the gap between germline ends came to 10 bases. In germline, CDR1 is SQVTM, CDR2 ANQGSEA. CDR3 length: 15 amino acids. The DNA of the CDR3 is TGCAGCGTTGAAGACGCCGGTATTAGCACAGATACGCAGTATTTT. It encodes CSVEDAGISTDTQYF.

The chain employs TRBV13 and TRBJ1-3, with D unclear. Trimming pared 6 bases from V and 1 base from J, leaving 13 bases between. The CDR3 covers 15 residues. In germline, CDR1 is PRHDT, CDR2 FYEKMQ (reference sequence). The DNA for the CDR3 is TGTGCCAGCAGGCCCCTCGGCCCTTCTGGAAACACCATATATTTT. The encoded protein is CASRPLGPSGNTIYF.

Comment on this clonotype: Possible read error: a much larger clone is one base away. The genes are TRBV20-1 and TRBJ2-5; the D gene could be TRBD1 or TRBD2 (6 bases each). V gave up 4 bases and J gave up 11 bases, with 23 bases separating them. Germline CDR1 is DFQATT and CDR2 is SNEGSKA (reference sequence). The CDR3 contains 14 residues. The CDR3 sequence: CSAIRGPYYNEQYF. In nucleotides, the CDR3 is TGCAGTGCTATCCGGGGGCCCTACTACAATGAGCAGTACTTC.

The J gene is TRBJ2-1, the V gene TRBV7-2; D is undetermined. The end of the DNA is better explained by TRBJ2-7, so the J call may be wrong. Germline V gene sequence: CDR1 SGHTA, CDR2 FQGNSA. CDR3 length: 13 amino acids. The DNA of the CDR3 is TGTGCCAGCTCCCAGATCTCCTACAATGAGCAGTACTTC. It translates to CASSQISYNEQYF.

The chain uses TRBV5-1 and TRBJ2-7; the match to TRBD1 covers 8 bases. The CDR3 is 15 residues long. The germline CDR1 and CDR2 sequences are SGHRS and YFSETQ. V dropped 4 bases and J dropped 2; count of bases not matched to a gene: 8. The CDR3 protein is CASSPGQGLTYEQYF. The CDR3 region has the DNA TGCGCCAGCAGCCCAGGACAGGGTCTGACCTACGAGCAGTACTTC. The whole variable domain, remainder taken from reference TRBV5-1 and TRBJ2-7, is KAGVTQTPRYLIKTRGQQVTLSCSPISGHRSVSWYQQTPGQGLQFLFEYFSETQRNKGNFPGRFSGRQFSNSRSEMNVSTLELGDSALYLCASSPGQGLTYEQYFGPGTRLTVT.

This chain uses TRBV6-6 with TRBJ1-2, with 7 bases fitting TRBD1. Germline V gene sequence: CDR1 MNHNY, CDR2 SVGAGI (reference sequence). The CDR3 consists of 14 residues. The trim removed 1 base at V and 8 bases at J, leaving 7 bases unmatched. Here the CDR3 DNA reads TGTGCCAGCAGTTACTTCGACAGGGAGGCGGGCTACACCTTC. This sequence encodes CASSYFDREAGYTF.

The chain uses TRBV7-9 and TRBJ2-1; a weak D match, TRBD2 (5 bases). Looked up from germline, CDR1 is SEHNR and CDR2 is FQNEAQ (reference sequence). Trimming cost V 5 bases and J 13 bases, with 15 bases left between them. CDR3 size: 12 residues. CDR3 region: CASSPPGETQFF. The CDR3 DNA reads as TGTGCCAGCAGCCCCCCTGGGGAGACCCAGTTCTTC.

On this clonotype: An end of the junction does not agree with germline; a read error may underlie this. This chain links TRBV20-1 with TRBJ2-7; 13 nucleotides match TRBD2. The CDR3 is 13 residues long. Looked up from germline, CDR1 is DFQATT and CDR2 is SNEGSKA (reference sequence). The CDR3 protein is CRARTSGSDEQYF. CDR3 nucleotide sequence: TGCAGGGCTAGGACTAGCGGGAGTGATGAGCAGTACTTC.

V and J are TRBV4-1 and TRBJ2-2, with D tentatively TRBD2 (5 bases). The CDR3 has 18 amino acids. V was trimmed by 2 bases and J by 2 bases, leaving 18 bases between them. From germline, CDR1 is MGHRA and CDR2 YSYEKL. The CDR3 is CASSQRSQTTLNTGELFF. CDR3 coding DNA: TGCGCCAGCAGCCAACGTTCACAGACTACACTTAACACCGGGGAGCTGTTTTTT.

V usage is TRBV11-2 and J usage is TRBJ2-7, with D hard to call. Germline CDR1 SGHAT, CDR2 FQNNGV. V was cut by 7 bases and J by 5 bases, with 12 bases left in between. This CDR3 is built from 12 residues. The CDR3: CASISNGHEQYF. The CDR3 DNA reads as TGTGCCAGCATCTCGAATGGTCACGAGCAGTACTTC.

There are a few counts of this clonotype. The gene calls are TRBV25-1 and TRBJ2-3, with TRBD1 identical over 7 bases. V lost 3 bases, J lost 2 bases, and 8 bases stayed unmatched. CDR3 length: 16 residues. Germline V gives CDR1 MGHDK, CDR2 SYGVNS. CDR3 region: CASSESRGTSTDTQYF. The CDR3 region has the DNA TGTGCCAGCAGTGAGAGCAGGGGGACGTCCACAGATACGCAGTATTTT.

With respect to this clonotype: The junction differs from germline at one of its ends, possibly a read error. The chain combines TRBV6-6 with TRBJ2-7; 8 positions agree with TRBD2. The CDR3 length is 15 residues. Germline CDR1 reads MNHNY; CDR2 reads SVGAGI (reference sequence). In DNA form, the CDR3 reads TGCGCCAGCAGTTACTCGGGGGGGCATAGGAATGAGCAGTACTTC. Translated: CASSYSGGHRNEQYF.

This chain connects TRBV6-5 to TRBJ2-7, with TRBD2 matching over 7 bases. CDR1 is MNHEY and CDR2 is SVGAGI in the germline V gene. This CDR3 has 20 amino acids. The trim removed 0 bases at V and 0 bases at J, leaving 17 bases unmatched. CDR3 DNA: TGTGCCAGCAGTTACTCCTATCTCTCCACCGCTAGCGGAAGCTCCTACGAGCAGTACTTC. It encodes CASSYSYLSTASGSSYEQYF.